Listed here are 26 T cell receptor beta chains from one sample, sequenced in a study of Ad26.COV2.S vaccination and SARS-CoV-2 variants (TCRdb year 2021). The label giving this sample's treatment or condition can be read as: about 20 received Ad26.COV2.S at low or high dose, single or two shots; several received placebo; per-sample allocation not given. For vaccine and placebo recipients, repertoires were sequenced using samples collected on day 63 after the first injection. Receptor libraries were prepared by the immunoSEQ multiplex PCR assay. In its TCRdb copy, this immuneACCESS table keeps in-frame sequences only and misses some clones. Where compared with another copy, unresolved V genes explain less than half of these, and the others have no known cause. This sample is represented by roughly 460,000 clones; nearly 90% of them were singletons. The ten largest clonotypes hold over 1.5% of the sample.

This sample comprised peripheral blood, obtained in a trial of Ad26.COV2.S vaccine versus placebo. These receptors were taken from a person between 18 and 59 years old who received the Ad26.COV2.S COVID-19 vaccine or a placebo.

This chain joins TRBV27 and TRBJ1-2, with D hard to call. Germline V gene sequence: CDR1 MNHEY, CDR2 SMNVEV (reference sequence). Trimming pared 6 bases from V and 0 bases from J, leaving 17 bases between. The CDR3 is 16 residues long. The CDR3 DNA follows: TGTGCCAGCAGAACCGTCGCGGGAAGACCTAACTATGGCTACACCTTC. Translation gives CASRTVAGRPNYGYTF.

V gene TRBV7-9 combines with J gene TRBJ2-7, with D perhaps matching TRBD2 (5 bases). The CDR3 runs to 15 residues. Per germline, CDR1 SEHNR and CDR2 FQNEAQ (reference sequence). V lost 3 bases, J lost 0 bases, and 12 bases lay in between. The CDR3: CASSFRAAVSYEQYF. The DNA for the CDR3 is TGTGCCAGCAGCTTCCGGGCAGCGGTCTCCTACGAGCAGTACTTC. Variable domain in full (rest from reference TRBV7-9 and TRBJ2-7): DTGVSQNPRHKITKRGQNVTFRCDPISEHNRLYWYRQTLGQGPEFLTYFQNEAQLEKSRLLSDRFSAERPKGSFSTLEIQRTEQGDSAMYLCASSFRAAVSYEQYFGPGTRLTVT.

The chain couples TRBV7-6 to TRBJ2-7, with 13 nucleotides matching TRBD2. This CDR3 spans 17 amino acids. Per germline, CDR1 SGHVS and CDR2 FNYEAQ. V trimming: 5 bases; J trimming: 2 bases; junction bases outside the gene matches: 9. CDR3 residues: CASSPGLAGAPTYEQYF. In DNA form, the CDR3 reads TGTGCCAGCAGCCCCGGACTAGCGGGAGCGCCGACCTACGAGCAGTACTTC.

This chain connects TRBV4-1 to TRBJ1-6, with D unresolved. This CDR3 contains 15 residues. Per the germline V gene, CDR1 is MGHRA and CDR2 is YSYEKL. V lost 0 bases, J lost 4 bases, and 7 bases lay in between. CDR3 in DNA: TGCGCCAGCAGCCAAGAACACAGTTATAATTCACCCCTCCACTTT. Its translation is CASSQEHSYNSPLHF.

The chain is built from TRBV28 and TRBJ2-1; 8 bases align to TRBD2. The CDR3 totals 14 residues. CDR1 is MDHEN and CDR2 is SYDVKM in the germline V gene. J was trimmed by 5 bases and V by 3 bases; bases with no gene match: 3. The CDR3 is CASSFLLADNEQFF. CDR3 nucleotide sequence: TGTGCCAGCAGTTTTCTACTAGCGGACAATGAGCAGTTCTTC.

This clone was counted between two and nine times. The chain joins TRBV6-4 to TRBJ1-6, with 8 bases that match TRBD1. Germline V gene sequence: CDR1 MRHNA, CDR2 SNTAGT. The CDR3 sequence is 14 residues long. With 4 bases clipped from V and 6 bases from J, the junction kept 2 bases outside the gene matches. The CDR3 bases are TGTGCCAGCAGTGCCACAGGGGGTAATTCACCCCTCCACTTT. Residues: CASSATGGNSPLHF.

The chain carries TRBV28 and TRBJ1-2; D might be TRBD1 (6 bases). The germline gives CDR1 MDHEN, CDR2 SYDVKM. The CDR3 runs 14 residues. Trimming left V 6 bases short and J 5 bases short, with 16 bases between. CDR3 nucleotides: TGTGCCAGCAGACCTTCGGGGGGGCTGTATGGCTACACCTTC. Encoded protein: CASRPSGGLYGYTF.

The CDR3 nucleotides read TGTGCCAGCAGCCAGGCACTCTATGGCTACACCTTC. Its protein product is CASSQALYGYTF. This chain joins TRBV6-2 or TRBV6-3 and TRBJ1-2; D gene ambiguous. The V gene's germline CDR1 is MNHEY and CDR2 SVGEGT. Between the trimmed V and J ends, which lost 6 bases and 4 bases, there was a span of 9 bases. The CDR3 totals 12 residues.

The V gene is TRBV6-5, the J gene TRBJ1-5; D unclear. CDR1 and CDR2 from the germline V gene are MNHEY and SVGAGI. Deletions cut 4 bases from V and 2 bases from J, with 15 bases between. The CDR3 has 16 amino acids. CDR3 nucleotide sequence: TGTGCCAGCAGTTCTATATCTCAGGCGGGCAATCAGCCCCAGCATTTT. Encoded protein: CASSSISQAGNQPQHF.

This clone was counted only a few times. The CDR3 DNA reads TGTGCCAGCAGTTATCCCGGGGAGCTGTTTTTT. It yields the protein CASSYPGELFF. V and J are TRBV6-6 and TRBJ2-2; D ambiguous. CDR3 length: 11 amino acids. With 3 bases removed from V and 6 bases from J, the gap between germline ends came to 2 bases. Germline loops: CDR1 MNHNY, CDR2 SVGAGI (reference sequence).

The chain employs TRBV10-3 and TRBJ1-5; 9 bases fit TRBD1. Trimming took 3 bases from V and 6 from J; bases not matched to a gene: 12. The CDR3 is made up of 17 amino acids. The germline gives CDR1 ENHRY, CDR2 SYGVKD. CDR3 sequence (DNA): TGTGCCATCAGTGATTCAGGAGGACAGGGGACGGGTCAGCCCCAGCATTTT. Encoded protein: CAISDSGGQGTGQPQHF.

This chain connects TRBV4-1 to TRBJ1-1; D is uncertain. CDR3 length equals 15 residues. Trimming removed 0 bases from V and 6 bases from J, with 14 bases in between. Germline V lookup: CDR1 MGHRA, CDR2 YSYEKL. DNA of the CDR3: TGCGCCAGCAGCCAAGATCGACGGACTCTTGCTGAAGCTTTCTTT. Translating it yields CASSQDRRTLAEAFF.

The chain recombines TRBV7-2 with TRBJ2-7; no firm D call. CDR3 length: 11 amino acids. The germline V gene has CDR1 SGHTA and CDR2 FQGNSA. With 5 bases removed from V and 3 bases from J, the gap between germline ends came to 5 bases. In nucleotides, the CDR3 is TGTGCCAGCAGCCCACTCTACGAGCAGTACTTC. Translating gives CASSPLYEQYF.

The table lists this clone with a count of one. The CDR3 sequence: CASSILAVYEQYF. The CDR3 DNA reads TGTGCCAGCAGTATATTGGCCGTTTACGAGCAGTACTTC. V is TRBV6-2 or TRBV6-3 and J is TRBJ2-7, with D unclear. Germline CDR1 and CDR2: MNHEY and SVGEGT. The CDR3 runs 13 residues. Trimming stripped 5 bases from V and 4 bases from J, with 12 bases between.

The CDR3 loop is CASSLPGRQETQYF. CDR3 DNA sequence: TGTGCCAGCAGCTTACCGGGACGGCAAGAGACCCAGTACTTC. The chain combines TRBV5-4 with TRBJ2-5, with D perhaps being TRBD1 or TRBD2 (5 bases each). This CDR3 comprises 14 residues. Germline lookup yields CDR1 SGHNT and CDR2 YYREEE (reference sequence). V was cut by 2 bases and J by 2 bases, with 10 bases left in between.

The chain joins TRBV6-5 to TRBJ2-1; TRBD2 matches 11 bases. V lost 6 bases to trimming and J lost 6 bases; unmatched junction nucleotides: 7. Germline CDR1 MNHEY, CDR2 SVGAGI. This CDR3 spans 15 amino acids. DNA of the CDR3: TGTGCCAGCAGCCTAACTAGCGGGAGAGCCAATGAGCAGTTCTTC. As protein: CASSLTSGRANEQFF.

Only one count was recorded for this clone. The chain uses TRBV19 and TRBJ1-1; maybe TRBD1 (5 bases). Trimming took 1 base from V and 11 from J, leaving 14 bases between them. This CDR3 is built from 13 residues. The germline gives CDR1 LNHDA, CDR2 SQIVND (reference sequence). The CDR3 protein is CASSIVGTPAAFF. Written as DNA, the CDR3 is TGTGCCAGTAGTATAGTGGGGACGCCTGCGGCTTTCTTT.

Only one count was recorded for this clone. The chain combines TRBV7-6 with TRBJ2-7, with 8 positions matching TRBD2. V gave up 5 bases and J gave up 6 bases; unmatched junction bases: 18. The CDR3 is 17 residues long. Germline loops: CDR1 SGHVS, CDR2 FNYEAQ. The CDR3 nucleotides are TGTGCCAGCAGCCCCAACGGACTAGCCTACCCAGTCGGCGAGCAGTACTTC. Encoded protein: CASSPNGLAYPVGEQYF. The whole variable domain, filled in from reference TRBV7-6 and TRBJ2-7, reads GAGVSQSPRYKVTKRGQDVALRCDPISGHVSLYWYRQALGQGPEFLTYFNYEAQQDKSGLPNDRFSAERPEGSISTLTIQRTEQRDSAMYRCASSPNGLAYPVGEQYFGPGTRLTVT.

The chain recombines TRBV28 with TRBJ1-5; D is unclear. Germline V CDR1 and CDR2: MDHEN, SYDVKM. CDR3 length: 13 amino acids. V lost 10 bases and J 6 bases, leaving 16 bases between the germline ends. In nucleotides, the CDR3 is TGTGCCACCGAAACGGAGGGTTTTCAGCCCCAGCATTTT. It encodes CATETEGFQPQHF.

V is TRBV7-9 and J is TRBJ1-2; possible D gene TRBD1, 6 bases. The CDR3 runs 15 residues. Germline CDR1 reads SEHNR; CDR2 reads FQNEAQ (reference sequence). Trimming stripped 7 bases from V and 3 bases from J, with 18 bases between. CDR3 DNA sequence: TGTGCCAGCACCCTACGGGACACAAAAGACTATGGCTACACCTTC. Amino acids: CASTLRDTKDYGYTF.

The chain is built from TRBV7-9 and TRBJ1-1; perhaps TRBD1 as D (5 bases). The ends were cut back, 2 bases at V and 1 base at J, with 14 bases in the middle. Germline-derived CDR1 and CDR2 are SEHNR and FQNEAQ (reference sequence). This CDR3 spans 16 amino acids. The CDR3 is CASSLMSGKGNTEAFF. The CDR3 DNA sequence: TGTGCCAGCAGCTTAATGTCAGGGAAGGGGAACACTGAAGCTTTCTTT.

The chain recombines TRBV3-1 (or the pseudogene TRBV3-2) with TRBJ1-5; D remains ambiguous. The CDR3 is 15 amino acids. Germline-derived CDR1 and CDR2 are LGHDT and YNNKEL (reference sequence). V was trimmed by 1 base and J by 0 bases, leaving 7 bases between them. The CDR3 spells CASSQGIYSNQPQHF. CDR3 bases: TGTGCCAGCAGCCAAGGGATTTATAGCAATCAGCCCCAGCATTTT.

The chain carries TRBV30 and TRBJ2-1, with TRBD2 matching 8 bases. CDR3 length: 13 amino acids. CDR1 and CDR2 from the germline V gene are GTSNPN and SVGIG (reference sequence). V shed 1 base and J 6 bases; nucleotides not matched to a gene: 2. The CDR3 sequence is CAWSGLALNEQFF. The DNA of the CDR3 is TGTGCCTGGAGTGGACTAGCGCTCAATGAGCAGTTCTTC. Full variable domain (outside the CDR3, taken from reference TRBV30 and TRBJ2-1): SQTIHQWPATLVQPVGSPLSLECTVEGTSNPNLYWYRQAAGRGLQLLFYSVGIGQISSEVPQNLSASRPQDRQFILSSKKLLLSDSGFYLCAWSGLALNEQFFGPGTRLTVL.

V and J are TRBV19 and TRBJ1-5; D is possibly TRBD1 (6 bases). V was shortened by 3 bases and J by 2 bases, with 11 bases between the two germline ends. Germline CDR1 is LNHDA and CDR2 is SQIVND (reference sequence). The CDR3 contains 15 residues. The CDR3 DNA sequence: TGTGCCAGTAGTATTATCCCAGGGGGCAATCAGCCCCAGCATTTT. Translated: CASSIIPGGNQPQHF.

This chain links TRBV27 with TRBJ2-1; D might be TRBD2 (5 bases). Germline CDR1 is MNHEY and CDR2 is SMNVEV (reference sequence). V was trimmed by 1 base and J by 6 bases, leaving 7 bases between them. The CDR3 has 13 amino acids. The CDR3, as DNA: TGTGCCAGCAGTTTATACGAGGGCAATGAGCAGTTCTTC. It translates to CASSLYEGNEQFF.

CDR3 in DNA: TGTGCCAGTAGTATAGTAGCGGACAGGGTTGGCAATCAGCCCCAGCATTTT. It specifies CASSIVADRVGNQPQHF. The V gene is TRBV19, the J gene TRBJ1-5; 8 bases line up with TRBD1. Germline CDR1 LNHDA, CDR2 SQIVND (reference sequence). The CDR3 extends over 17 amino acids. V lost 1 base to trimming and J lost 2 bases; unmatched junction nucleotides: 7. Complete variable domain (other parts from reference TRBV19 and TRBJ1-5): DGGITQSPKYLFRKEGQNVTLSCEQNLNHDAMYWYRQDPGQGLRLIYYSQIVNDFQKGDIAEGYSVSREKKESFPLTVTSAQKNPTAFYLCASSIVADRVGNQPQHFGDGTRLSIL.